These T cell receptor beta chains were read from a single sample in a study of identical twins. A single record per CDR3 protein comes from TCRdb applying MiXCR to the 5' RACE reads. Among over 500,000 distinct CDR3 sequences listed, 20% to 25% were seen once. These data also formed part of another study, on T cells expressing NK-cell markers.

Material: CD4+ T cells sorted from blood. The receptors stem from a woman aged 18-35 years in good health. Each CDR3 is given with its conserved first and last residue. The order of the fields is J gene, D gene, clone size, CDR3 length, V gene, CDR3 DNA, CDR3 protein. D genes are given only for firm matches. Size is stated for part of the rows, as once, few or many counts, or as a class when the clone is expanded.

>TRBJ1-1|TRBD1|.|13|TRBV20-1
TGCAGTGCTTTGGGACAGTACCACACTGAAGCTTTCTTT
CSALGQYHTEAFF
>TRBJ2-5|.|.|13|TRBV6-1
TGTGCCAGCACCTCCCCTAGCTTGGGGACCCAGTACTTC
CASTSPSLGTQYF
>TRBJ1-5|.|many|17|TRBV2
TGTGCCAGCAGGCCTACAGGGCAAACTTATAGCAATCAGCCCCAGCATTTT
CASRPTGQTYSNQPQHF
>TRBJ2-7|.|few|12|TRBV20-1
TGCAGTGCTAGAGAAGGGTGGGGGGAGCAGTACTTC
CSAREGWGEQYF
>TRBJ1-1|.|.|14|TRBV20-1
TGCAGTGTCGTACGCATGACGGGGAACACTGAAGCTTTCTTT
CSVVRMTGNTEAFF
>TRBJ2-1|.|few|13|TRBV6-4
TGTGCCAGCAGTGACAGGGTACAAAGTGAGCAGTTCTTC
CASSDRVQSEQFF
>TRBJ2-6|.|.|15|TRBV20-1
TGCAGTGCCGCGACAGAAGGATCTGGGGCCAACGTCCTGACTTTC
CSAATEGSGANVLTF
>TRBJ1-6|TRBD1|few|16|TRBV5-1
TGCGCCAGCAGCTTAGGCGTAGGGGGCACCGGTTCACCCCTCCACTTT
CASSLGVGGTGSPLHF
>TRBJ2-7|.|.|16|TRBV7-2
TGTGCCAGCAGCTTAAGGGGGGGACAATCCTCCTACGAGCAGTACTTC
CASSLRGGQSSYEQYF
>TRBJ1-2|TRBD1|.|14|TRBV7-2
TGTGCCAGCAGCTCCCGGACAGGGGCTAGAAGCTACACCTTC
CASSSRTGARSYTF
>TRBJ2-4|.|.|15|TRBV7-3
TGTGCCAGCAGCCGTCAGGGGGGTTCCAAAAACATTCAGTACTTC
CASSRQGGSKNIQYF
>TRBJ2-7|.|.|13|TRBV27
TGTGCCAGCAGTCGGCAGAGCGCCTACGAGCAGTACTTC
CASSRQSAYEQYF
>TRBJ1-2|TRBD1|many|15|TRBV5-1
TGCGCCAGCAGCCTAGGACAGGGAGAGCACTATGGCTACACCTTC
CASSLGQGEHYGYTF
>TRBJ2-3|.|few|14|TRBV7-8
TGTGCCAGCAGCTTAGTCCTAGTAGTGGATACGCAGTATTTT
CASSLVLVVDTQYF
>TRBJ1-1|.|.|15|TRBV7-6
TGTGCCAGCAGCGTATCACAGGGTCGGGGAACTGAAGCTTTCTTT
CASSVSQGRGTEAFF
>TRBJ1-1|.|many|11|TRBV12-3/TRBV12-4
TGTGCCATCAAAAGGGAAACTGAAGCTTTCTTT
CAIKRETEAFF
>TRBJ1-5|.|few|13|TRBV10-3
TGTGCCGCCGGACTGCAGGGAGATCAGCCCCAGCATTTT
CAAGLQGDQPQHF
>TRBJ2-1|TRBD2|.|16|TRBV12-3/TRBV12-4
TGTGCCAGCAGTCCCCTCCGAGCGGGAGTGGGCAATGAGCAGTTCTTC
CASSPLRAGVGNEQFF
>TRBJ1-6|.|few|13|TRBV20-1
TGCAGTCTAAGGGGGGGGGCGAATTCACCCCTCCACTTT
CSLRGGANSPLHF
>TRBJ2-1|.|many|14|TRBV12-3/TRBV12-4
TGTGCCAGCAGGACGGGACTGCCTTACAATGAGCAGTTCTTC
CASRTGLPYNEQFF
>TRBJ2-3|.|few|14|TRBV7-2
TGTGCCAGCAGCCCTAAGGCCAGCACAGATACGCAGTATTTT
CASSPKASTDTQYF
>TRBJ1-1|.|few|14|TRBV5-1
TGCGCCAGCAGCTTGGCCGGGACACCAGGAGAATTGGTCTTT
CASSLAGTPGELVF
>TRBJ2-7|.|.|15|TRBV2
TGTGCCAGCAGTGAAGCGGAAGCGGGTCTCGGCGAGCAGTACTTC
CASSEAEAGLGEQYF
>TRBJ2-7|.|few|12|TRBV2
TGTGCCAGCAAGGGGGACGGGGGCGAGCAGTACTTC
CASKGDGGEQYF
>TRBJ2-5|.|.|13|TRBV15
TGTGCCACCAGCAGAGACAGTGAAGAGACCCAGTACTTC
CATSRDSEETQYF
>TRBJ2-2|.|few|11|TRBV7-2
TGTGCCAGCAGCTTAGGATGGGAGCTGTTTTTT
CASSLGWELFF
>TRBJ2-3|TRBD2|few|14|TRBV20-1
TGCAGTGCTAGAGATTCGGGGGAGGGTTTTACGCAGTATTTT
CSARDSGEGFTQYF
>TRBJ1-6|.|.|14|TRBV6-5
TGTGCCAGCAGTTACGGACACAGGGATTCACCCCTCCACTTT
CASSYGHRDSPLHF
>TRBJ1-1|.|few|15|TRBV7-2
TGTGCCAGCAGAGCCGGTGGCAGGATGAACACTGAAGCTTTCTTT
CASRAGGRMNTEAFF
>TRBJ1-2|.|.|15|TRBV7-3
TGTGCCAGCAGCCAACTAGGGACCACTCGGGGTGGCTACACCTTC
CASSQLGTTRGGYTF
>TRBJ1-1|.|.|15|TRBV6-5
TGTGCCAGCAGTTACAGTGCAGGGTCGGTCACTGAAGCTTTCTTT
CASSYSAGSVTEAFF
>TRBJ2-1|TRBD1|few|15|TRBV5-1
TGCGCCAGCAGCTTAGCAGGGGGCTCGAACAATGAGCAGTTCTTC
CASSLAGGSNNEQFF
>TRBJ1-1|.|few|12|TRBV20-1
TGCAGTGCTAAACGGAGCAACACTGAAGCTTTCTTT
CSAKRSNTEAFF
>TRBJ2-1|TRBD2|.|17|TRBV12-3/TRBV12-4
TGTGCCAGCAGTTTAGGGCGGGAGGGCTTGAAATTCAATGAGCAGTTCTTC
CASSLGREGLKFNEQFF
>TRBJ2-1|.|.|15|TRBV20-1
TGCAGTGCTCCGCCCTTAAGGGAGAACTACAATGAGCAGTTCTTC
CSAPPLRENYNEQFF
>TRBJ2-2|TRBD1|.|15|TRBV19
TGTGCCAGTAGGCCCTGGGACAGAAAGACCGGGGAGCTGTTTTTT
CASRPWDRKTGELFF
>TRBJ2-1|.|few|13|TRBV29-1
TGCAGCGGCGAAGCGGTTTCGTGGGATGAGCAGTTCTTC
CSGEAVSWDEQFF
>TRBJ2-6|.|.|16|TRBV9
TGTGCCAGCAGCCCAAATGAGGGTGCTGGGGCCAACGTCCTGACTTTC
CASSPNEGAGANVLTF
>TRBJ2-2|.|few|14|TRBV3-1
TGTGCCAGCAGACCCGACAGGTCCAGCGGGGAGCTGTTTTTT
CASRPDRSSGELFF
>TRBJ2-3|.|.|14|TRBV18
TGTGCCAGCTCACCGAGCACAAGGACAGATACGCAGTATTTT
CASSPSTRTDTQYF
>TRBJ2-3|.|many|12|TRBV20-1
TGCAGTGCTGGCACCCAGCGGGATACGCAGTATTTT
CSAGTQRDTQYF
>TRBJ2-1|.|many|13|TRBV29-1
TGCAGCGTTGCTAGCCTCTCCTACAATGAGCAGTTCTTC
CSVASLSYNEQFF